The present T cell receptor beta chain was sequenced within a study of T cell changes during pregnancy in multiple sclerosis (dated by TCRdb to about 2019). For context, the study as a whole: In women with multiple sclerosis, the researchers looked at how the T cell repertoire shifted as pregnancy progressed.

The CDR1 and CDR2 encoded by the germline V gene are SQVTM and ANQGSEA. The CDR3, from cysteine to phenylalanine, totals 17 residues. The CDR3 DNA has 51 bases and is translated from base 1. From V the trimming removes 5 bases and from J it removes 0 bases, while the gene matches leave 12 bases of the junction unaccounted for. As concerns this clone: It lacks a known antigen. Per-nucleotide qualities are absent, and no much larger clonotype sits a single base away. This CDR3 is also generated by other DNA sequences in the sample.

The library was made by the immunoSEQ multiplex PCR assay. TCRdb took over this immuneACCESS table, retaining in-frame rearrangements with V and J assigned. Such tables are incomplete; in checked studies, under half of the missing clones stem from an unresolved V gene, and the remainder is unexplained. For this sample the table gives tens of thousands of clones, of which around 94% were detected only once. Of the sample, approximately 0.84% falls within the top ten clones. This sequence uses TRBV29-1 and TRBJ1-3, with 8 middle bases fitting TRBD1. The sample here was peripheral blood, taken in the third trimester of pregnancy. The receptor comes from a female donor with multiple sclerosis, enrolled in a pregnancy study. The base sequence is TGCAGCGTTACGCGGACAGGGTCCCCCTACTCTGGAAACACCATATATTTT. Its protein product is CSVTRTGSPYSGNTIYF.